This T cell receptor (beta chain) was observed in a study of blood T cell repertoires in COVID-19. Germline V gene lookup returns CDR1 SGHRS and CDR2 YFSETQ. V lost 5 bases, J lost 6 bases, and 18 bases lay in between. The CDR3 is 14 residues long. Individuals aged about 18 to 90 years were recruited from 20 to 25 US areas. In the authors' workflow: It was from reference gene primer amplification that nucleated cell counts were estimated. Data came from immunoSEQ multiplex PCR; TCRdb stores just in-frame clones and leaves some out. V and J calls and clone size are as listed in that table; D and trimming were resolved from the DNA. The table includes 120,000 to 150,000 clones, 84% detected once.

The chain is built from TRBV5-1 and TRBJ2-7, with D possibly being TRBD1 (5 bases). Sequenced input: PBMCs or T cells enriched from blood (not recorded which). The clonotype was recovered from a woman aged 45-65 years who had been exposed to COVID-19. The CDR3 nucleotides are TGCGCCAGCAGTGCGCAATGGGGCCGCTTCGAGCAGTACTTC. It translates to CASSAQWGRFEQYF.